Listed below are T cell receptor beta chains from one sample, sequenced in a study of blood T cell repertoires in COVID-19. Libraries were prepared by immunoSEQ multiplex PCR; TCRdb keeps only in-frame clonotypes and omits some of them. In the table there are around 220,000 clones, less than 85% of which are singletons. The sequenced sample consisted of peripheral blood. The source of these receptors is a woman older than 75 with COVID-19, enrolled during active disease. Each CDR3 is given with its conserved first and last residue. The D gene is left open where the match is weak. Clone size, where shown, is once, few, many, or a class for clones that have expanded.

J gene: TRBJ1-1
D gene: -
clone size: -
V gene: TRBV12-3/TRBV12-4
CDR3 protein: CASSLILSEAFF
CDR3 DNA: TGTGCCAGCAGTTTAATACTCTCTGAAGCTTTCTTT

J gene: TRBJ1-1
D gene: -
clone size: -
V gene: TRBV5-1
CDR3 protein: CASSQMVNTEAFF
CDR3 DNA: TGCGCCAGCAGCCAGATGGTAAACACTGAAGCTTTCTTT

J gene: TRBJ2-1
D gene: -
clone size: -
V gene: TRBV11-2
CDR3 protein: CASSPERINEQFF
CDR3 DNA: TGTGCCAGCAGCCCGGAGCGGATTAATGAGCAGTTCTTC

J gene: TRBJ1-2
D gene: TRBD1
clone size: -
V gene: TRBV19
CDR3 protein: CASKTGGDYGYTF
CDR3 DNA: TGTGCCAGCAAGACAGGGGGAGACTATGGCTACACCTTC

J gene: TRBJ1-3
D gene: -
clone size: -
V gene: TRBV24-1
CDR3 protein: CATSDSGGNTIYF
CDR3 DNA: TGTGCCACCAGTGATTCCGGTGGAAACACCATATATTTT

J gene: TRBJ2-7
D gene: TRBD2
clone size: few
V gene: TRBV7-9
CDR3 protein: CASSSPPGLATSYEQYF
CDR3 DNA: TGTGCCAGCAGCTCGCCCCCGGGACTAGCGACCTCCTACGAGCAGTACTTC

J gene: TRBJ1-4
D gene: -
clone size: once
V gene: TRBV6-2/TRBV6-3
CDR3 protein: CASSPAGYGVLGNEKLFF
CDR3 DNA: TGTGCCAGCAGCCCTGCAGGGTATGGTGTCTTGGGTAATGAAAAACTGTTTTTT

J gene: TRBJ2-7
D gene: TRBD2
clone size: once
V gene: TRBV7-9
CDR3 protein: CASDPGTNYEQYF
CDR3 DNA: TGTGCCAGCGATCCCGGGACTAACTACGAGCAGTACTTC

J gene: TRBJ1-4
D gene: TRBD1
clone size: few
V gene: TRBV3-1/TRBV3-2
CDR3 protein: CASSRRTGQGDEKLFF
CDR3 DNA: TGTGCCAGCAGCCGAAGGACGGGACAGGGGGATGAAAAACTGTTTTTT

J gene: TRBJ1-3
D gene: -
clone size: -
V gene: TRBV28
CDR3 protein: CASSFQAFDTIYF
CDR3 DNA: TGTGCCAGCAGTTTCCAGGCCTTCGACACCATATATTTT

J gene: TRBJ2-2
D gene: TRBD1
clone size: few
V gene: TRBV5-1
CDR3 protein: CASSLKGQGGGELFF
CDR3 DNA: TGCGCCAGCAGCTTGAAAGGACAGGGTGGCGGGGAGCTGTTTTTT

J gene: TRBJ2-7
D gene: TRBD2
clone size: -
V gene: TRBV5-6
CDR3 protein: CASSLEAGPVYEQYF
CDR3 DNA: TGTGCCAGCAGCTTGGAAGCGGGGCCCGTCTACGAGCAGTACTTC

J gene: TRBJ1-5
D gene: -
clone size: -
V gene: TRBV19
CDR3 protein: CASRGESNQPQHF
CDR3 DNA: TGTGCCAGCCGGGGAGAGAGCAATCAGCCCCAGCATTTT

J gene: TRBJ2-2
D gene: TRBD1
clone size: -
V gene: TRBV3-1/TRBV3-2
CDR3 protein: CASGTAGELFF
CDR3 DNA: TGTGCCAGCGGGACAGCGGGGGAGCTGTTTTTT

J gene: TRBJ1-4
D gene: -
clone size: -
V gene: TRBV15
CDR3 protein: CATSRGIGLPEKLFF
CDR3 DNA: TGTGCCACCAGCAGGGGAATTGGACTCCCAGAAAAACTGTTTTTT

J gene: TRBJ2-5
D gene: TRBD2
clone size: -
V gene: TRBV2
CDR3 protein: CASSATGLAGETQYF
CDR3 DNA: TGTGCCAGCAGCGCCACGGGACTAGCGGGAGAGACCCAGTACTTC

J gene: TRBJ1-6
D gene: TRBD1
clone size: few
V gene: TRBV7-9
CDR3 protein: CASRQTGGHSPLHF
CDR3 DNA: TGTGCCAGCAGGCAAACAGGGGGCCACTCACCCCTCCACTTT

J gene: TRBJ1-1
D gene: TRBD1
clone size: -
V gene: TRBV6-5
CDR3 protein: CASSLGQPNTEAFF
CDR3 DNA: TGTGCCAGCAGTTTGGGACAGCCGAACACTGAAGCTTTCTTT

J gene: TRBJ2-5
D gene: TRBD1
clone size: -
V gene: TRBV24-1
CDR3 protein: CATSDLGQGATQYF
CDR3 DNA: TGTGCCACCAGTGATCTAGGACAGGGGGCGACCCAGTACTTC

J gene: TRBJ1-1
D gene: -
clone size: -
V gene: TRBV21-1
CDR3 protein: CASSKGGGWGTEAFF
CDR3 DNA: TGTGCCAGCAGCAAGGGAGGGGGTTGGGGAACTGAAGCTTTCTTT

J gene: TRBJ1-5
D gene: -
clone size: -
V gene: TRBV6-1
CDR3 protein: CASSEGGGVQPQHF
CDR3 DNA: TGTGCCAGCAGTGAAGGAGGGGGGGTGCAGCCCCAGCATTTT

J gene: TRBJ1-4
D gene: -
clone size: -
V gene: TRBV18
CDR3 protein: CASSPPGGNEKLFF
CDR3 DNA: TGTGCCAGCTCCCCACCCGGCGGAAACGAAAAACTGTTTTTT

J gene: TRBJ2-7
D gene: TRBD2
clone size: -
V gene: TRBV5-1
CDR3 protein: CASSGAGVWEQYF
CDR3 DNA: TGCGCCAGCAGCGGTGCGGGAGTCTGGGAGCAGTACTTC

J gene: TRBJ1-6
D gene: TRBD1
clone size: -
V gene: TRBV6-5
CDR3 protein: CASSYVRDRVNSPLHF
CDR3 DNA: TGTGCCAGCAGTTACGTGAGAGACAGGGTTAATTCACCCCTCCACTTT

J gene: TRBJ1-1
D gene: -
clone size: -
V gene: TRBV19
CDR3 protein: CASSMWPNTEAFF
CDR3 DNA: TGTGCCAGTAGTATGTGGCCGAACACTGAAGCTTTCTTT

J gene: TRBJ1-1
D gene: -
clone size: -
V gene: TRBV6-6
CDR3 protein: CASSGRAFTEAFF
CDR3 DNA: TGTGCCAGCTCGGGGAGAGCCTTCACTGAAGCTTTCTTT

J gene: TRBJ2-1
D gene: TRBD2
clone size: -
V gene: TRBV19
CDR3 protein: CASSIRASGRVYNEQFF
CDR3 DNA: TGTGCCAGTAGTATAAGGGCTAGCGGGAGAGTCTACAATGAGCAGTTCTTC

J gene: TRBJ2-7
D gene: -
clone size: few
V gene: TRBV5-1
CDR3 protein: CASSLGAGDSYEQYF
CDR3 DNA: TGCGCCAGCAGCTTGGGAGCGGGTGACTCCTACGAGCAGTACTTC

J gene: TRBJ1-1
D gene: -
clone size: few
V gene: TRBV7-9
CDR3 protein: CASSLRQVNTEAFF
CDR3 DNA: TGTGCCAGCAGCTTACGACAGGTGAACACTGAAGCTTTCTTT

J gene: TRBJ1-6
D gene: -
clone size: -
V gene: TRBV6-1
CDR3 protein: CASSEGGRSPLHF
CDR3 DNA: TGTGCCAGCAGTGAGGGGGGACGTTCACCCCTCCACTTT

J gene: TRBJ1-1
D gene: -
clone size: -
V gene: TRBV10-2
CDR3 protein: CASSEGFTEAFF
CDR3 DNA: TGCGCCAGCAGCGAGGGCTTCACTGAAGCTTTCTTT

J gene: TRBJ2-7
D gene: TRBD2
clone size: -
V gene: TRBV29-1
CDR3 protein: CSVGTSGTYEQYF
CDR3 DNA: TGCAGCGTTGGGACTAGCGGGACCTACGAGCAGTACTTC

J gene: TRBJ1-1
D gene: -
clone size: -
V gene: TRBV5-1
CDR3 protein: CASSLDRPNTEAFF
CDR3 DNA: TGCGCCAGCAGCTTAGACAGGCCGAACACTGAAGCTTTCTTT

J gene: TRBJ2-5
D gene: TRBD2
clone size: -
V gene: TRBV3-1/TRBV3-2
CDR3 protein: CASSQPRSSGRGGEETQYF
CDR3 DNA: TGTGCCAGCAGCCAGCCGCGTAGTAGCGGGAGAGGGGGGGAGGAGACCCAGTACTTC

J gene: TRBJ1-5
D gene: TRBD1
clone size: -
V gene: TRBV19
CDR3 protein: CASSRTGSVNQPQHF
CDR3 DNA: TGTGCCAGTAGTCGGACAGGGTCGGTAAATCAGCCCCAGCATTTT

J gene: TRBJ2-3
D gene: TRBD2
clone size: -
V gene: TRBV5-1
CDR3 protein: CASSSRGSGITDTQYF
CDR3 DNA: TGCGCCAGCAGTTCCCGTGGTAGCGGGATCACAGATACGCAGTATTTT

J gene: TRBJ1-2
D gene: -
clone size: -
V gene: TRBV3-1/TRBV3-2
CDR3 protein: CASSQISAGGYTF
CDR3 DNA: TGTGCCAGCAGCCAAATCTCAGCGGGGGGCTACACCTTC

J gene: TRBJ2-7
D gene: -
clone size: few
V gene: TRBV6-6
CDR3 protein: CASLEGQNYEQYF
CDR3 DNA: TGTGCCAGCTTAGAGGGTCAAAACTACGAGCAGTACTTC

J gene: TRBJ2-1
D gene: -
clone size: -
V gene: TRBV29-1
CDR3 protein: CSVGASGSYNEQFF
CDR3 DNA: TGCAGCGTTGGGGCCAGCGGCTCCTACAATGAGCAGTTCTTC

J gene: TRBJ1-1
D gene: TRBD1
clone size: -
V gene: TRBV5-1
CDR3 protein: CASSQGTAEAFF
CDR3 DNA: TGCGCCAGCAGCCAAGGGACAGCTGAAGCTTTCTTT

J gene: TRBJ2-6
D gene: -
clone size: -
V gene: TRBV6-6
CDR3 protein: CASSSAGANVLTF
CDR3 DNA: TGTGCCAGCAGTTCCGCTGGGGCCAACGTCCTGACTTTC